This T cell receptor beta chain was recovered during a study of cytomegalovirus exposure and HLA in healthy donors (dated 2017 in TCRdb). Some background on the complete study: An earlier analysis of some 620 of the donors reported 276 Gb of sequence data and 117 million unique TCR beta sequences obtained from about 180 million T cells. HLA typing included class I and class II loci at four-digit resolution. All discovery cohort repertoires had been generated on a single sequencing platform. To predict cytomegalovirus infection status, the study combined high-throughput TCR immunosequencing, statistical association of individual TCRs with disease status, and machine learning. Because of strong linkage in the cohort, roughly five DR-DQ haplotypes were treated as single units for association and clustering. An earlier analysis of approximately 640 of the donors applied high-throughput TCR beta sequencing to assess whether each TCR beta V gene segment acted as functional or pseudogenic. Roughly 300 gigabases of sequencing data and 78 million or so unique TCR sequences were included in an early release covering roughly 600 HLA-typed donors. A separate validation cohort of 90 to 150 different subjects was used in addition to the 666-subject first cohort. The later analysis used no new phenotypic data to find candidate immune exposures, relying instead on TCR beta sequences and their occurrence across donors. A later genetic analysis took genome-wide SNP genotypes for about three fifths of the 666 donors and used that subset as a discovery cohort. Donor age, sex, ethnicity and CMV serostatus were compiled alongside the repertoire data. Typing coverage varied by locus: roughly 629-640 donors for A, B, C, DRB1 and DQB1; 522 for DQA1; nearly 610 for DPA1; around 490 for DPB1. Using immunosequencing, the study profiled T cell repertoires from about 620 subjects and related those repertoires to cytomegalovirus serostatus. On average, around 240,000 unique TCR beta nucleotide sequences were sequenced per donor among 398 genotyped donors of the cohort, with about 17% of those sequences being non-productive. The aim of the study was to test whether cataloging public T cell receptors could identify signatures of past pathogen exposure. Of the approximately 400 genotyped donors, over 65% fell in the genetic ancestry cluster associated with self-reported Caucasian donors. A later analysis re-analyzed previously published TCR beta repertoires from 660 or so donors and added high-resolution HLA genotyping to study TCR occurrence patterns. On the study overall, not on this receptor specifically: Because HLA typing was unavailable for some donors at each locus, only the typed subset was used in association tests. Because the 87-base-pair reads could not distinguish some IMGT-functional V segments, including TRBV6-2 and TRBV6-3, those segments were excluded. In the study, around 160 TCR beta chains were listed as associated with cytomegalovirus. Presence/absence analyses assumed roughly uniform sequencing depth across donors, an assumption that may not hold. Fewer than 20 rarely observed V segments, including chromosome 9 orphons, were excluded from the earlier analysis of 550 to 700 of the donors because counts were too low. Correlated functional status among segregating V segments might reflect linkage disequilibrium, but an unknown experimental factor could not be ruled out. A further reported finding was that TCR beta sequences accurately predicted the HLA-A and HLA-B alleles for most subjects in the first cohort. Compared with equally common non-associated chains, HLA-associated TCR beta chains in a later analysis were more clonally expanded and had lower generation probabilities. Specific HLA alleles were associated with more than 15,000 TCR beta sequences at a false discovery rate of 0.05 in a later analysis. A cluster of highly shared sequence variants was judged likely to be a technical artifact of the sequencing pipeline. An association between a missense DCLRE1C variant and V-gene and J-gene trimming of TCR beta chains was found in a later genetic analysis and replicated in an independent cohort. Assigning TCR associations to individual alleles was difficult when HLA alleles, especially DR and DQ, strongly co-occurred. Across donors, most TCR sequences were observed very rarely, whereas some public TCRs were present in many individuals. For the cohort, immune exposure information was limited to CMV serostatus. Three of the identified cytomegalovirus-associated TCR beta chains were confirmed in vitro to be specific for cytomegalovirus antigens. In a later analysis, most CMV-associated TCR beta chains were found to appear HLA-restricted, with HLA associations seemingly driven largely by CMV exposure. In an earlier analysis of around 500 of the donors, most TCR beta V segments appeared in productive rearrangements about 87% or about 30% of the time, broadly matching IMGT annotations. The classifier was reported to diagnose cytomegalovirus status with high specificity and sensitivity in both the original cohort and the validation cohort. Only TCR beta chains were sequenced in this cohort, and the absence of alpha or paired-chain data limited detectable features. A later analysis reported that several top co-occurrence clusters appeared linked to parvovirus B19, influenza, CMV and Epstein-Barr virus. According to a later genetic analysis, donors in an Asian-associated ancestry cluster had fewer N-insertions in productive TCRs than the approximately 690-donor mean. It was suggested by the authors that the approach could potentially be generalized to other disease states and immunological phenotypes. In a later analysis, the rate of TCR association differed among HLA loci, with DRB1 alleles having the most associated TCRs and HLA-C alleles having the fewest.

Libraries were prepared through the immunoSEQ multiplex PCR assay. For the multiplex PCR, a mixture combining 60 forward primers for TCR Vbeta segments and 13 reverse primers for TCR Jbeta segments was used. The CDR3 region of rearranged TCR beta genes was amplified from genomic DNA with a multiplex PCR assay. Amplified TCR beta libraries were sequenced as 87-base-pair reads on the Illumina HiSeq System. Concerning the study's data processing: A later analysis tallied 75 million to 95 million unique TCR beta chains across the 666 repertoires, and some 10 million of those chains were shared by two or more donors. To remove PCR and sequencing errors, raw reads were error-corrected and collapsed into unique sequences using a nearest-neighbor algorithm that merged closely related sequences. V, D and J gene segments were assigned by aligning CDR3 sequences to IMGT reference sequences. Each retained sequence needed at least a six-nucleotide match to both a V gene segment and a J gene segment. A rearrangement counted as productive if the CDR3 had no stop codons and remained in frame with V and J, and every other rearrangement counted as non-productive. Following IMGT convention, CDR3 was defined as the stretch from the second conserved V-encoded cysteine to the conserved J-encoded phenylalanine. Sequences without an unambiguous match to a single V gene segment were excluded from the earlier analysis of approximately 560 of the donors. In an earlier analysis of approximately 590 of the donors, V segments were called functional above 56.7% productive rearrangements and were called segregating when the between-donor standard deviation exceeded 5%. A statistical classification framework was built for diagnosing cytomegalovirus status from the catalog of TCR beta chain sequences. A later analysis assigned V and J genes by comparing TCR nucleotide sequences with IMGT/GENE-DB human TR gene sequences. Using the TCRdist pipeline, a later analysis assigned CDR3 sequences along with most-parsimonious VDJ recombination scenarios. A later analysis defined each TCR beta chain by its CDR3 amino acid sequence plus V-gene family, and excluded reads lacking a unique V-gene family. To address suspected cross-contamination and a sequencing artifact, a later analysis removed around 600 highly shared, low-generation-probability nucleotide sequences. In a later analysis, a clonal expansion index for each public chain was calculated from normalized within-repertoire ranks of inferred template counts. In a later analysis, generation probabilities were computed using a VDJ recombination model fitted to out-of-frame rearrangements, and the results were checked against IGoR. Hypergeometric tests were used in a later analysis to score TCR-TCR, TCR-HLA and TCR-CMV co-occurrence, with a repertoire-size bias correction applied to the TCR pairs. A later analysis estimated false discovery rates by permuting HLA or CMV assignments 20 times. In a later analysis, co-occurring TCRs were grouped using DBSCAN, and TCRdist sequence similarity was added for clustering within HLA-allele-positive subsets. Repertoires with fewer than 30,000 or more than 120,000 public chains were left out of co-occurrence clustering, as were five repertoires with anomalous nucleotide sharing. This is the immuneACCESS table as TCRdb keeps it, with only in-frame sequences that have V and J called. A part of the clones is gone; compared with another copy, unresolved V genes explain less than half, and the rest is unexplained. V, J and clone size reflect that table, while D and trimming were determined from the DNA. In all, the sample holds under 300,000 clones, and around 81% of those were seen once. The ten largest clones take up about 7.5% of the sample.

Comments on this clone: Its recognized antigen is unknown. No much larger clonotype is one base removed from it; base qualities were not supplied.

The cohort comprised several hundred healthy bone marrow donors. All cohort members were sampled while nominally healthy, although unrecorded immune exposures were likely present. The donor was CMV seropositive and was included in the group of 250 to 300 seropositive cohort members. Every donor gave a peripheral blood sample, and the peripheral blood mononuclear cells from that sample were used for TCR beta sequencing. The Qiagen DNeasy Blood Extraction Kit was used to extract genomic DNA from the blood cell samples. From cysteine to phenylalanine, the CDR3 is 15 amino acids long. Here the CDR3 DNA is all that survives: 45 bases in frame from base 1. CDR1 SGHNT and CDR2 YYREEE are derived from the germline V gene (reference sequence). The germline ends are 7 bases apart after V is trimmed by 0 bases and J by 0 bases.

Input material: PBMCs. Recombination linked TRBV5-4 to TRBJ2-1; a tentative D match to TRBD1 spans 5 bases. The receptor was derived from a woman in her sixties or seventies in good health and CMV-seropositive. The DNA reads TGTGCCAGCAGCTTGGAACAGGTCTCCTACAATGAGCAGTTCTTC. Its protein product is CASSLEQVSYNEQFF.